The 21 T cell receptor beta chains presented below share a single source sample, sequenced in a study of blood T cell repertoires in COVID-19. Sequencing used immunoSEQ multiplex PCR; TCRdb keeps in-frame clones, though not all of them. The table records 75,000 to 95,000 clones, 65% to 85% of them present only once. Sequencing was performed on peripheral blood. Receptors originate from a man between 60 and 75 years old with acute or convalescent COVID-19.

The chain links TRBV18 to TRBJ2-1, with D possibly matching TRBD1 (6 bases). Trimming took 4 bases from V and 1 from J, leaving 14 bases between them. The CDR3 consists of 16 residues. Germline CDR1 reads KGHSH; CDR2 reads LQKENI. The CDR3 loop reads CASSQQGEASYNEQFF. The CDR3, as DNA: TGTGCCAGCTCACAACAGGGTGAGGCGTCCTACAATGAGCAGTTCTTC.

The chain has TRBV7-2 and TRBJ1-1; 10 bases align to TRBD1. The CDR3 totals 15 residues. V gave up 3 bases and J gave up 4 bases; unmatched junction bases: 5. The germline gives CDR1 SGHTA, CDR2 FQGNSA. DNA of the CDR3: TGTGCCAGCAGCTTTAAGACAGGGGGCGGCACTGAAGCTTTCTTT. Protein product: CASSFKTGGGTEAFF.

This clone was seen once. The rearrangement uses TRBV5-4 and TRBJ2-6, with 8 bases that match TRBD1. Losses at the gene ends were 5 bases for V and 0 bases for J; bases not matched to a gene: 4. This CDR3 spans 16 amino acids. The germline gives CDR1 SGHNT, CDR2 YYREEE (reference sequence). The chain's CDR3 is CASSRDRLSGANVLTF. CDR3 DNA: TGTGCCAGCAGTCGGGACAGGCTCTCTGGGGCCAACGTCCTGACTTTC.

The V and J genes are TRBV6-2 or TRBV6-3 and TRBJ2-7; TRBD1 aligns across 7 bases. V lost 5 bases and J lost 0; bases outside the gene matches: 7. The CDR3 contains 15 residues. Per the germline V gene, CDR1 is MNHEY and CDR2 is SVGEGT. The CDR3 is CASSGGQVLSYEQYF. In nucleotides, the CDR3 is TGTGCCAGCAGTGGCGGACAGGTCCTCTCCTACGAGCAGTACTTC.

This chain's CDR3 is CAIAGDTEAFF. The CDR3 bases are TGTGCCATCGCAGGGGACACTGAAGCTTTCTTT. This chain links TRBV10-3 with TRBJ1-1; weak D call: TRBD1 (6 bases). Germline CDR1 and CDR2: ENHRY and SYGVKD. The CDR3 is 11 residues long. V gave up 8 bases and J gave up 3 bases, with 7 bases separating them.

The rearrangement uses TRBV5-6 and TRBJ2-2; D may be TRBD1 (6 bases). The CDR3 totals 16 residues. Germline V CDR1 and CDR2: SGHDT, YYEEEE. V was trimmed by 4 bases and J by 1 base, leaving 14 bases between them. The CDR3 is CASSGSETGNTGELFF. The CDR3 DNA follows: TGTGCCAGCAGCGGCTCGGAGACAGGGAACACCGGGGAGCTGTTTTTT.

The gene calls are TRBV2 and TRBJ2-1; maybe TRBD2 (5 bases). The CDR3 contains 15 residues. Germline CDR1 SNHLY, CDR2 FYNNEI. The ends were cut back, 3 bases at V and 4 bases at J, with 13 bases in the middle. CDR3 DNA: TGTGCCAGCAGTGATGGGCAGCGGATTTACAATGAGCAGTTCTTC. Translation gives CASSDGQRIYNEQFF. Filled out from reference TRBV2 and TRBJ2-1, the complete variable domain reads EPEVTQTPSHQVTQMGQEVILRCVPISNHLYFYWYRQILGQKVEFLVSFYNNEISEKSEIFDDQFSVERPDGSNFTLKIRSTKLEDSAMYFCASSDGQRIYNEQFFGPGTRLTVL.

The V and J genes are TRBV25-1 and TRBJ1-2; 7 bases agree with TRBD1. Germline V CDR1 and CDR2: MGHDK, SYGVNS. This CDR3 is 18 amino acids long. With 0 bases clipped from V and 0 bases from J, the junction kept 10 bases outside the gene matches. The CDR3 loop reads CASSEYIGQGETNYGYTF. The DNA for the CDR3 is TGTGCCAGCAGTGAATATATTGGGCAGGGGGAGACTAACTATGGCTACACCTTC.

This rearrangement joins TRBV10-1 to TRBJ2-1, with TRBD1 matching 7 bases. Germline-derived CDR1 and CDR2 are WNHNN and SYGVQD (reference sequence). After removal of 0 bases from V and 7 bases from J, the junction contained 6 bases not matched to a gene. The CDR3 totals 15 residues. CDR3 residues: CASSESGTATNEQFF. Written as DNA, the CDR3 is TGCGCCAGCAGTGAGTCAGGGACAGCGACGAATGAGCAGTTCTTC.

This chain links TRBV29-1 with TRBJ1-2, with D unresolved. V was trimmed by 4 bases and J by 8 bases, leaving 11 bases between them. The CDR3 contains 11 residues. The V gene's germline CDR1 is SQVTM and CDR2 ANQGSEA. The CDR3 is CSVGGSMGYTF. CDR3 bases: TGCAGCGTTGGAGGATCGATGGGCTACACCTTC.

This clone has only one observation. The chain uses TRBV7-8 and TRBJ2-5; 7 bases agree with TRBD2. V was pared by 3 bases and J by 0 bases, with 7 bases of the junction left unmatched. This CDR3 contains 16 residues. Germline V gene data show CDR1 as SGHVS and CDR2 as FQNEAQ. CDR3: CASSFRAAGNQETQYF. The CDR3 nucleotides are TGTGCCAGCAGCTTCCGGGCAGCGGGGAACCAAGAGACCCAGTACTTC.

This chain joins TRBV2 and TRBJ1-6; 9 nucleotides align to TRBD1. The V segment lost 4 bases and the J segment 9 bases; nucleotides outside the gene matches: 7. Germline CDR1 and CDR2: SNHLY and FYNNEI. There are 15 residues in the CDR3. CDR3 loop: CASSGGTGRGSPLHF. CDR3 nucleotide sequence: TGTGCCAGCAGTGGGGGGACAGGGAGGGGTTCACCCCTCCACTTT.

The chain employs TRBV7-8 and TRBJ1-5, with D hard to call. CDR1 is SGHVS, CDR2 FQNEAQ, per germline. V lost 2 bases to trimming and J lost 0 bases, with 8 bases between them. This CDR3 is 15 amino acids long. As DNA, the CDR3 is TGTGCCAGCAGCTTAAGTCTCGGTAGCAATCAGCCCCAGCATTTT. It encodes CASSLSLGSNQPQHF.

CDR3 sequence reads: CASSLARTGNTEAFF. CDR3 bases: TGTGCCAGCAGCTTGGCGCGGACTGGGAACACTGAAGCTTTCTTT. The gene calls are TRBV7-9 and TRBJ1-1; D remains ambiguous. Per the germline V gene, CDR1 is SEHNR and CDR2 is FQNEAQ (reference sequence). There are 15 residues in the CDR3. The germline V and J ends were trimmed by 3 bases and 1 base, with 12 bases remaining between them.

The count of this clone is one. The V and J genes are TRBV11-2 and TRBJ2-1, with TRBD1 identical over 8 bases. Germline V CDR1 and CDR2: SGHAT, FQNNGV. V shed 0 bases, J shed 5 bases, and the junction held 3 bases outside the gene matches. CDR3 length: 15 residues. The CDR3 sequence: CASSLDPTGDNEQFF. DNA for the CDR3: TGTGCCAGCAGCTTAGATCCGACAGGGGACAATGAGCAGTTCTTC.

The CDR3 loop is CASSPGDKTNHYTEAFF. CDR3 coding DNA: TGTGCCAGCAGTCCTGGGGACAAAACTAACCATTACACTGAAGCTTTCTTT. This chain connects TRBV27 to TRBJ1-1, with D tentatively TRBD1 (6 bases). The CDR3 spans 17 residues. The germline CDR1 and CDR2 sequences are MNHEY and SMNVEV (reference sequence). V lost 5 bases and J 3 bases, leaving 22 bases between the germline ends.

The rearrangement links TRBV27 to TRBJ1-2, with 9 bases matching TRBD1. J was trimmed by 2 bases and V by 2 bases; bases with no gene match: 6. The germline V gene has CDR1 MNHEY and CDR2 SMNVEV (reference sequence). CDR3 length equals 16 residues. The CDR3 here is CASSLVSGQGNYGYTF. CDR3 nucleotides: TGTGCCAGCAGTTTAGTTTCCGGACAGGGGAACTATGGCTACACCTTC.

V and J are TRBV5-1 and TRBJ1-3; D ambiguous. The CDR3 has 14 amino acids. Germline V CDR1 and CDR2: SGHRS, YFSETQ. Trimming stripped 6 bases from V and 0 bases from J, with 10 bases between. CDR3 residues: CASTAQDSGNTIYF. Here the CDR3 DNA reads TGCGCCAGCACCGCTCAGGACTCTGGAAACACCATATATTTT.

V and J are TRBV6-7 and TRBJ2-3; 11 positions agree with TRBD2. TRBV6-7 is an ORF; its function is uncertain. Losses at the gene ends were 8 bases for V and 4 bases for J; bases not matched to a gene: 5. The CDR3 spans 14 residues. The CDR3 is CASSTSGGADTQYF. CDR3 bases: TGTGCCAGCTCTACTAGCGGGGGCGCAGATACGCAGTATTTT.

The J gene is TRBJ1-6, the V gene TRBV30, with D maybe TRBD1 (5 bases). The germline V gene has CDR1 GTSNPN and CDR2 SVGIG (reference sequence). V lost 4 bases to trimming and J lost 9 bases, with 10 bases between them. The CDR3 has 12 residues. In nucleotides, the CDR3 is TGTGCCTGGATGATGCAGGGTTCACCCCTCCACTTT. Protein product: CAWMMQGSPLHF.

The rearrangement links TRBV6-6 to TRBJ1-1, with 7 bases identical to TRBD1. Germline V gene sequence: CDR1 MNHNY, CDR2 SVGAGI (reference sequence). V lost 4 bases, J lost 8 bases, and 4 bases stayed unmatched. CDR3 size: 12 residues. Here the CDR3 reads CASSSPTGEAFF. CDR3 nucleotides: TGTGCCAGCAGTTCCCCGACAGGGGAAGCTTTCTTT.